This note documents a single TCR beta chain sequence. What it binds is not known. Prepared libraries of TCR beta cDNA carried unique molecular identifiers. One entry per CDR3 protein results from TCRdb running MiXCR on the PCR reads. In the table there are hundreds of thousands of distinct CDR3 sequences, 59% of which are singletons. This specimen comes from a study of post-analysis software for immune sequencing data. Study observations and caveats: TRBV segments more frequent in patients than in controls numbered roughly five and included TRBV5-6, TRBV5-1 and TRBV20-1.

Germline V lookup: CDR1 SGHVS, CDR2 FNYEAQ. The CDR3 runs 16 residues. Trimming removed 1 base at V and 2 bases at J, with 13 bases between. The sequencing input was blood. The receptor was isolated from a girl aged 2 to 10 with multiple sclerosis. The chain uses TRBV7-6 and TRBJ2-3; D is undetermined. The CDR3 sequence is CASSLDFAGYTDTQYF. Here the CDR3 DNA reads TGTGCCAGCAGCTTAGACTTCGCAGGATACACAGATACGCAGTATTTT.